This section outlines one TCR beta chain sequence together with its context. These data belong to a study of control samples from healthy donors and cancer patients. Trimming removed 4 bases from V and 3 bases from J; junction bases left unmatched: 4. CDR1 is SGHRS and CDR2 is YFSETQ in the germline V gene. The CDR3 covers 14 residues. Repertoires were generated with immunoSEQ multiplex PCR, while TCRdb's copy carries only in-frame clones and drops some. The sample has roughly 220,000 clones; about 94% are singletons. The sequenced material came from blood. This receptor was obtained from a man aged 50 to 60 in good health. The chain recombines TRBV5-1 with TRBJ2-3; 8 nucleotides line up with TRBD1. The CDR3 reads CASSGTGATDTQYF. For the CDR3, the DNA is TGCGCCAGCAGCGGGACAGGCGCAACAGATACGCAGTATTTT.